The present TCR beta chain was sequenced within a study of T cells in Graves' hyperthyroidism and ophthalmopathy. The CDR3 sequence is 12 residues long. Looked up from germline, CDR1 is DFQATT and CDR2 is SNEGSKA (reference sequence). V was clipped by 5 bases and J by 1 base, with 8 bases between them. What was amplified from RNA transcripts were TCR beta CDR3 regions. Primed by the HTBI set, a first-round RT-PCR was run on the TCR CDR3. MiXCR, run by TCRdb on the multiplex PCR reads, gives a single entry per CDR3 protein. The repertoire has about 350,000 distinct CDR3 sequences, 14% of them found once; the top ten carry about 22%.

Sample: blood. The chain employs TRBV20-1 and TRBJ1-1, with D hard to call. This sequence originates from a woman aged 25 to 39 with Graves' hyperthyroidism. The CDR3 loop reads CSAPRQNTEAFF. CDR3 nucleotides: TGCAGTGCTCCACGACAGAACACTGAAGCTTTCTTT.